Following are 14 T cell receptor beta chains from one sample sequenced in a study of blood T cell repertoires in COVID-19. TCRdb's copy holds only in-frame clones and misses some; the assay was immunoSEQ multiplex PCR. The data show roughly 280,000 clones, about 87% seen once. Sequencing input: PBMCs or T cells enriched from blood (not recorded which). The receptors come from a woman between 25 and 40 years old with acute COVID-19.

The genes are TRBV24-1 and TRBJ2-1; maybe TRBD2 (6 bases). V dropped 5 bases and J dropped 7 bases, with 11 bases sitting between them. The CDR3 totals 13 residues. Germline-derived CDR1 and CDR2 are KGHDR and SFDVKD. In DNA form, the CDR3 reads TGTGCCACCAGTGGTTTAGCGGTTAATGAGCAGTTCTTC. Translating it yields CATSGLAVNEQFF.

The CDR3 coding sequence is TGTGCCAGCACTCCGGGACTAGCGTTCGATGAGCAGTTCTTC. This translates into CASTPGLAFDEQFF. The chain recombines TRBV7-8 with TRBJ2-1; TRBD2 agrees at 10 bases. CDR3 length: 14 amino acids. J gave up 8 bases and V 7 bases, and 8 bases lay outside the gene matches. Germline CDR1 reads SGHVS; CDR2 reads FQNEAQ.

The chain links TRBV9 to TRBJ2-7; TRBD1 aligns across 9 bases. This CDR3 is 14 amino acids long. V was pared by 0 bases and J by 4 bases, with 2 bases of the junction left unmatched. Germline CDR1 reads SGDLS; CDR2 reads YYNGEE. The CDR3 nucleotides read TGTGCCAGCAGCGTAGGGGACAGGGATTACGAGCAGTACTTC. It is translated as CASSVGDRDYEQYF.

V gene TRBV27 combines with J gene TRBJ2-1; 11 nucleotides align to TRBD2. Per germline, CDR1 MNHEY and CDR2 SMNVEV (reference sequence). Trimming removed 6 bases from V and 5 bases from J; junction bases left unmatched: 9. The CDR3 spans 16 residues. The CDR3 loop reads CASRYLAGGPNNEQFF. CDR3 DNA: TGTGCCAGCAGATATTTAGCGGGAGGGCCTAACAATGAGCAGTTCTTC.

This clone is a singleton in its sample. The chain joins TRBV21-1 to TRBJ2-1; the table's D call, TRBD1, was not checked against the DNA. TRBV21-1 is noted as a pseudogene. The CDR3 is 17 amino acids. The CDR3 bases are TGTGCCAGCAGCAATCGGACCGGGACAGGGCCTTCCCATGAGCAGTTCTTC. Protein sequence: CASSNRTGTGPSHEQFF.

The chain employs TRBV28 and TRBJ2-7; maybe TRBD1 (9 bases). Germline values: CDR1 MDHEN, CDR2 SYDVKM. This CDR3 region has 15 residues. With 3 bases removed from V and 3 bases from J, the gap between germline ends came to 15 bases. The CDR3 DNA follows: TGTGCCAGCAGTTTTAGCGGGACAGGGAGCTACGAGCAGTACTTC. Its translation is CASSFSGTGSYEQYF.

The chain carries TRBV28 and TRBJ1-5; 11 bases are a match to TRBD1. Germline trimming cut 8 bases from V and 6 bases from J; bases unmatched to any gene: 18. This CDR3 contains 18 residues. The germline V gene encodes CDR1 MDHEN and CDR2 SYDVKM. In DNA, the CDR3 is TGTGCCAGCGGAAAGGCTGGGGGGGACAGGGGGATCGCTCAGCCCCAGCATTTT. Protein product: CASGKAGGDRGIAQPQHF. The whole variable domain, remainder taken from reference TRBV28 and TRBJ1-5, is DVKVTQSSRYLVKRTGEKVFLECVQDMDHENMFWYRQDPGLGLRLIYFSYDVKMKEKGDIPEGYSVSREKKERFSLILESASTNQTSMYLCASGKAGGDRGIAQPQHFGDGTRLSIL.

The chain has TRBV29-1 and TRBJ2-7; tentative D call: TRBD2 (5 bases). The CDR3 runs to 11 residues. The germline V and J ends were trimmed by 7 bases and 4 bases, with 11 bases remaining between them. Germline lookup yields CDR1 SQVTM and CDR2 ANQGSEA. CDR3 sequence reads: CSGTSTYEQYF. The CDR3 DNA reads as TGCAGCGGGACTTCCACTTACGAGCAGTACTTC.

The chain joins TRBV28 to TRBJ1-6; D gene uncertain. Germline CDR1 MDHEN, CDR2 SYDVKM. CDR3 length: 16 amino acids. Trimming removed 6 bases at V and 4 bases at J, with 16 bases between. CDR3 loop: CASRLNPGAYNSPLHF. DNA of the CDR3: TGTGCCAGCAGACTAAATCCGGGAGCTTATAATTCACCCCTCCACTTT.

The chain uses TRBV24-1 and TRBJ2-7; D not resolved. V lost 1 base to trimming and J lost 6 bases, with 9 bases between them. Germline-derived CDR1 and CDR2 are KGHDR and SFDVKD. CDR3 length: 13 amino acids. The CDR3 protein is CATSDFGGSEQYF. Here the CDR3 DNA reads TGTGCCACCAGTGATTTTGGCGGTTCCGAGCAGTACTTC.

The chain employs TRBV18 and TRBJ2-1, with 12 positions matching TRBD1. This CDR3 contains 14 residues. Germline lookup yields CDR1 KGHSH and CDR2 LQKENI. The junction had 1 base not matched to a gene; V was cut back by 3 bases and J by 7 bases. Written as DNA, the CDR3 is TGTGCCAGCTCACCGGGACAGGGGGCGAATGAGCAGTTCTTC. Translating gives CASSPGQGANEQFF.

V usage is TRBV15 and J usage is TRBJ1-6, with a tentative D call TRBD1 (6 bases). The V gene's germline CDR1 is LNHNV and CDR2 YYDKDF (reference sequence). Trimming took off 4 bases at V and 11 bases at J, with 18 bases between the two ends. This CDR3 spans 15 amino acids. In nucleotides, the CDR3 is TGTGCCACCAGCAACAAACAGGGTACAAGGACACCCCTCCACTTT. This translates into CATSNKQGTRTPLHF.

The chain is built from TRBV28 and TRBJ1-4; tentatively, D is TRBD1 (6 bases). V gave up 3 bases and J gave up 8 bases, with 13 bases separating them. Germline V gene lookup returns CDR1 MDHEN and CDR2 SYDVKM. This CDR3 spans 14 amino acids. The CDR3 bases are TGTGCCAGCAGTTTTCGGGGACACCCGGAAAAACTGTTTTTT. Its protein is CASSFRGHPEKLFF. Together with reference TRBV28 and TRBJ1-4, the CDR3 gives the full variable domain: DVKVTQSSRYLVKRTGEKVFLECVQDMDHENMFWYRQDPGLGLRLIYFSYDVKMKEKGDIPEGYSVSREKKERFSLILESASTNQTSMYLCASSFRGHPEKLFFGSGTQLSVL.

V and J are TRBV5-4 and TRBJ2-2; TRBD2 matches 7 bases. The CDR3 runs 15 residues. Trimming at V came to 0 bases and at J to 4 bases, leaving 3 bases not matched to a gene. CDR1 is SGHNT, CDR2 YYREEE, per germline (reference sequence). The CDR3 here is CASSLEWEGTGELFF. Here the CDR3 DNA reads TGTGCCAGCAGCTTGGAGTGGGAGGGCACCGGGGAGCTGTTTTTT.